Shown below are 28 T cell receptor beta chains from a single sample sequenced in a study of response to subunit inactivated influenza vaccine (dated by TCRdb to 2016 to 2019). Libraries were built with RT-PCR. This sample was sequenced with an Illumina HiSeq 2500. TCRdb trimmed public reads at Q25 via fastp, called clones via MiXCR and kept in-frame beta chains. Each entry is one CDR3 protein sequence, shown with its most common DNA and genes. This sample has 590,000 or so distinct CDR3 sequences in its table, and 14% of those were observed once. About 7.6% of the sample belongs to the ten largest clones. The sequenced sample was PBMCs from blood, obtained 14 days before vaccination. Receptor source: a middle-aged man who received an inactivated influenza vaccine. Donor details come from another sample of the same person, matched by shared clones.

Only a few counts were recorded for this clonotype. In DNA, the CDR3 is TGTGCCATCAGTGAGTCCCGACGGGGAACAGATACGCAGTATTTT. Protein product: CAISESRRGTDTQYF. This rearrangement joins TRBV10-3 to TRBJ2-3; D possibly corresponds to TRBD2 (5 bases). V lost 0 bases and J 3 bases, leaving 10 bases between the germline ends. This CDR3 comprises 15 residues. Germline assignment: CDR1 ENHRY and CDR2 SYGVKD.

This clonotype was recorded a few times. The chain employs TRBV7-2 and TRBJ2-7; D uncertain. V was trimmed by 7 bases and J by 3 bases, leaving 16 bases between them. Germline CDR1 reads SGHTA; CDR2 reads FQGNSA. The CDR3 runs 14 residues. CDR3 sequence (DNA): TGTGCCAGCACCCCTTCGGGCGGTAACTACGAGCAGTACTTC. Translated: CASTPSGGNYEQYF.

The chain couples TRBV9 to TRBJ2-5, with 8 bases aligning to TRBD2. The V gene's germline CDR1 is SGDLS and CDR2 YYNGEE. The CDR3 is made up of 15 amino acids. The ends lost 4 bases at V and 4 bases at J; junction bases unmatched: 9. CDR3 DNA sequence: TGTGCCAGCAGCCTAACCGGGACTAGGTCAGAGACCCAGTACTTC. Residues: CASSLTGTRSETQYF.

The chain joins TRBV12-3 or TRBV12-4 to TRBJ2-1; 13 bases agree with TRBD2. V lost 5 bases and J lost 4; bases outside the gene matches: 5. This CDR3 region has 16 residues. The CDR3 nucleotides are TGTGCCAGCAGTCCGGGACTAGCGGGGATTTACAATGAGCAGTTCTTC. Its protein product is CASSPGLAGIYNEQFF.

The genes are TRBV11-2 and TRBJ2-1; tentative D call: TRBD1 (6 bases). Germline CDR1 reads SGHAT; CDR2 reads FQNNGV. Trimming cost V 5 bases and J 7 bases, with 18 bases left between them. The CDR3 consists of 15 residues. The CDR3 loop is CASSPPTQGTNEQFF. The CDR3 DNA reads TGTGCCAGCAGCCCCCCTACCCAGGGGACGAATGAGCAGTTCTTC.

This chain uses TRBV3-1 with TRBJ2-3, with TRBD2 matching 14 bases. The CDR3 covers 19 residues. Germline CDR1 and CDR2: LGHDT and YNNKEL (reference sequence). The V segment lost 4 bases and the J segment 6 bases; nucleotides outside the gene matches: 15. CDR3 DNA sequence: TGTGCCAGCAGCCGGCGACTAGCGGGAGGGCCGGGTTCAATGGATACGCAGTATTTT. Residues: CASSRRLAGGPGSMDTQYF.

This clonotype was counted between two and nine times. V and J are TRBV6-5 and TRBJ1-1; no clear D gene. The V end was cut by 0 bases, the J end by 1 base, with 9 bases between. This CDR3 is 15 amino acids long. Germline V gene sequence: CDR1 MNHEY, CDR2 SVGAGI. The CDR3 reads CASSYSSASNTEAFF. In nucleotides, the CDR3 is TGTGCCAGCAGTTACTCTTCGGCCTCGAACACTGAAGCTTTCTTT.

This clonotype was counted between two and nine times. J is TRBJ2-6 and V is TRBV2; D remains ambiguous. In germline, CDR1 is SNHLY, CDR2 FYNNEI. The CDR3 consists of 14 residues. V gave up 4 bases and J gave up 2 bases, with 6 bases separating them. The CDR3 loop is CASSGSTGANVLTF. CDR3 DNA sequence: TGTGCCAGCAGTGGGAGTACTGGGGCCAACGTCCTGACTTTC.

Only a few counts were recorded for this clonotype. The chain carries TRBV20-1 and TRBJ2-1; 13 nucleotides match TRBD2. The germline gives CDR1 DFQATT, CDR2 SNEGSKA (reference sequence). This CDR3 region has 13 residues. V dropped 6 bases and J dropped 8; count of bases not matched to a gene: 4. The CDR3 loop is CSATSGGVYEQFF. CDR3 DNA sequence: TGCAGTGCAACTAGCGGGGGGGTCTATGAGCAGTTCTTC.

The V and J genes are TRBV6-2 or TRBV6-3 and TRBJ2-3, with D possibly matching TRBD2 (5 bases). CDR1 is MNHEY and CDR2 is SVGEGT in the germline V gene. Trimming removed 2 bases from V and 0 bases from J, with 9 bases in between. The CDR3 spans 15 residues. This CDR3 is CASSYTGSSTDTQYF. In DNA, the CDR3 is TGTGCCAGCAGTTACACGGGGTCAAGCACAGATACGCAGTATTTT.

Remarks on this clonotype: The conserved final phenylalanine or tryptophan is absent from the CDR3, which likely points to a read error. The DNA is left out, because the CDR3 cannot be placed on it with certainty; the CDR3 is given as TCRdb lists it. J is TRBJ2-7 and V is TRBV6-5; the D segment call TRBD1 is taken from the table without a DNA check. Germline loops: CDR1 MNHEY, CDR2 SVGAGI. The CDR3 is 12 residues long, counting both termini. Here the CDR3 reads CASSSGLGTPSY.

V gene TRBV12-3 or TRBV12-4 combines with J gene TRBJ1-3; D is unresolved. Trimming removed 1 base at V and 2 bases at J, with 9 bases between. CDR3 size: 15 residues. The CDR3 loop reads CASSLGAPTGNTIYF. In DNA form, the CDR3 reads TGTGCCAGCAGTTTAGGAGCGCCTACTGGAAACACCATATATTTT.

This clonotype appeared many times. The gene calls are TRBV5-1 and TRBJ2-1, with 8 bases lining up with TRBD2. CDR1 is SGHRS and CDR2 is YFSETQ in the germline V gene. CDR3 size: 17 residues. V shed 0 bases and J 4 bases; nucleotides not matched to a gene: 9. The CDR3 reads CASSLAQGTRIYNEQFF. CDR3 in DNA: TGCGCCAGCAGCTTGGCCCAGGGGACTAGAATTTACAATGAGCAGTTCTTC.

V is TRBV6-2 or TRBV6-3 and J is TRBJ2-1, with 11 bases aligning to TRBD2. After removal of 5 bases from V and 0 bases from J, the junction contained 12 bases not matched to a gene. Germline V gives CDR1 MNHEY, CDR2 SVGEGT. This CDR3 is 19 amino acids long. CDR3 sequence reads: CASSTRTSGFWSSYNEQFF. DNA for the CDR3: TGTGCCAGCAGTACGCGGACTAGCGGGTTTTGGAGCTCCTACAATGAGCAGTTCTTC.

The V gene is TRBV29-1, the J gene TRBJ1-1; TRBD1 agrees at 7 bases. Germline CDR1 and CDR2: SQVTM and ANQGSEA. CDR3 size: 14 residues. This CDR3 reads CSISTGTVNTEAFF. CDR3 in DNA: TGCAGTATTTCTACCGGGACAGTGAACACTGAAGCTTTCTTT.

The sample holds a few counts of this clonotype. This chain joins TRBV7-8 and TRBJ1-1; 7 nucleotides line up with TRBD1. The CDR3 has 15 amino acids. Germline CDR1 and CDR2: SGHVS and FQNEAQ. V shed 0 bases, J shed 2 bases, and the junction held 3 bases outside the gene matches. For the CDR3, the DNA is TGTGCCAGCAGCTTAGCAGGACAGGTTAACACTGAAGCTTTCTTT. It encodes CASSLAGQVNTEAFF. The full variable domain, its missing parts supplied by reference TRBV7-8 and TRBJ1-1, is GAGVSQSPRYKVAKRGQDVALRCDPISGHVSLFWYQQALGQGPEFLTYFQNEAQLDKSGLPSDRFFAERPEGSVSTLKIQRTQQEDSAVYLCASSLAGQVNTEAFFGQGTRLTVV.

The table lists this clonotype with a few counts. This chain uses TRBV20-1 with TRBJ1-5; a possible D gene is TRBD1 (6 bases). Germline V gene lookup returns CDR1 DFQATT and CDR2 SNEGSKA (reference sequence). Trimming removed 5 bases at V and 7 bases at J, with 12 bases between. The CDR3 has 12 residues. CDR3 sequence reads: CSAEGGYQPQHF. CDR3 DNA: TGCAGTGCTGAGGGGGGGTACCAGCCCCAGCATTTT.

V gene TRBV28 combines with J gene TRBJ2-1; no clear D. Between the trimmed V and J ends, which lost 6 bases and 2 bases, there was a span of 14 bases. CDR3 length equals 15 residues. Germline CDR1 MDHEN, CDR2 SYDVKM. This chain's CDR3 is CASRTASSPYNEQFF. CDR3 bases: TGTGCCAGCAGAACAGCGAGCTCCCCCTACAATGAGCAGTTCTTC. Full variable domain (outside the CDR3, taken from reference TRBV28 and TRBJ2-1): DVKVTQSSRYLVKRTGEKVFLECVQDMDHENMFWYRQDPGLGLRLIYFSYDVKMKEKGDIPEGYSVSREKKERFSLILESASTNQTSMYLCASRTASSPYNEQFFGPGTRLTVL.

The rearrangement links TRBV12-3 or TRBV12-4 to TRBJ2-3; 8 bases agree with TRBD1. After removal of 1 base from V and 3 bases from J, the junction contained 3 bases not matched to a gene. This CDR3 comprises 15 residues. Here the CDR3 DNA reads TGTGCCAGCAGTTTAGAGGGACAGGAGACAGATACGCAGTATTTT. Translated: CASSLEGQETDTQYF.

This clonotype has ten or more counts. This chain connects TRBV5-5 to TRBJ2-1; D unresolved. Germline CDR1 and CDR2: SGHKS and YYEKEE (reference sequence). The CDR3 is 14 residues long. Trimming removed 1 base from V and 5 bases from J, with 10 bases in between. The CDR3 region is CASSLFGQDNEQFF. DNA of the CDR3: TGTGCCAGCAGCTTGTTTGGCCAGGACAATGAGCAGTTCTTC. Combining the CDR3 with reference TRBV5-5 and TRBJ2-1 gives the whole variable domain DAGVTQSPTHLIKTRGQQVTLRCSPISGHKSVSWYQQVLGQGPQFIFQYYEKEERGRGNFPDRFSARQFPNYSSELNVNALLLGDSALYLCASSLFGQDNEQFFGPGTRLTVL.

This chain uses TRBV29-1 with TRBJ2-1; D unclear. The V end lost 7 bases, the J end lost 4 bases, and 20 bases lay between the germline ends. This CDR3 is built from 15 residues. CDR1 SQVTM and CDR2 ANQGSEA come from the germline V gene. CDR3 nucleotides: TGCAGCGCTTCGGGTAGCCTCGATACTTACAATGAGCAGTTCTTC. It specifies CSASGSLDTYNEQFF.

This clonotype was found many times. This chain connects TRBV10-2 to TRBJ2-1; tentative D call: TRBD2 (7 bases). This CDR3 is built from 15 residues. Per germline, CDR1 WSHSY and CDR2 SAAADI. V lost 4 bases and J 10 bases, leaving 20 bases between the germline ends. The CDR3 bases are TGCGCCAGCAGTGGGGTGAGGGGGGGGGCACGGGAGCAGTTCTTC. Translating gives CASSGVRGGAREQFF.

The gene calls are TRBV7-2 and TRBJ2-5, with TRBD1 identical over 8 bases. Trimming removed 5 bases from V and 4 bases from J; junction bases left unmatched: 6. The CDR3 is 14 residues long. Germline CDR1 is SGHTA and CDR2 is FQGNSA. The CDR3 here is CASSLQGGAETQYF. The CDR3 DNA sequence: TGTGCCAGCAGCCTACAGGGGGGAGCAGAGACCCAGTACTTC.

This chain connects TRBV5-1 to TRBJ2-5; 10 bases line up with TRBD1. After removal of 6 bases from V and 3 bases from J, the junction contained 5 bases not matched to a gene. The CDR3 totals 14 residues. Germline-derived CDR1 and CDR2 are SGHRS and YFSETQ. CDR3 bases: TGCGCCAGCACCTCGGGACAGGGGAAAGAGACCCAGTACTTC. It yields the protein CASTSGQGKETQYF. Together with reference TRBV5-1 and TRBJ2-5, the CDR3 gives the full variable domain: KAGVTQTPRYLIKTRGQQVTLSCSPISGHRSVSWYQQTPGQGLQFLFEYFSETQRNKGNFPGRFSGRQFSNSRSEMNVSTLELGDSALYLCASTSGQGKETQYFGPGTRLLVL.

The chain employs TRBV21-1 and TRBJ1-5; TRBD1, as called in the table, went unchecked against the DNA. TRBV21-1 is described as a pseudogene. This CDR3 is built from 18 residues. The chain's CDR3 is CASSKQLDSLYSNQPQHF. CDR3 DNA sequence: TGTGCCAGCAGCAAACAGTTGGACAGCCTTTATAGCAATCAGCCCCAGCATTTT.

In this sample, this clonotype turned up many times. The V and J genes are TRBV29-1 and TRBJ1-2; a possible D gene is TRBD1 (5 bases). V lost 6 bases, J lost 5 bases, and 13 bases lay in between. The CDR3 extends over 12 amino acids. CDR1 and CDR2 from the germline V gene are SQVTM and ANQGSEA. The CDR3 nucleotides are TGCAGCGTAGATATTGGGGGGTATGGCTACACCTTC. The encoded protein is CSVDIGGYGYTF.

This clonotype was observed a few times. V gene TRBV19 combines with J gene TRBJ2-6; possible D gene TRBD2, 7 bases. This CDR3 comprises 17 residues. Per the germline V gene, CDR1 is LNHDA and CDR2 is SQIVND (reference sequence). V gave up 7 bases and J gave up 0 bases, with 16 bases separating them. Here the CDR3 reads CASTTQGGGSGANVLTF. The CDR3 nucleotides are TGTGCCAGTACCACCCAGGGAGGGGGCTCTGGGGCCAACGTCCTGACTTTC.

This clonotype was seen more than once but under ten times. The rearrangement joins TRBV24-1 to TRBJ2-2; no firm D call. This CDR3 has 16 residues. With 0 bases removed from V and 0 bases from J, the gap between germline ends came to 7 bases. CDR1 is KGHDR, CDR2 SFDVKD, per germline. The CDR3 sequence is CATSDLRSANTGELFF. The CDR3 nucleotides read TGTGCCACCAGTGATTTGCGGTCCGCGAACACCGGGGAGCTGTTTTTT.